This passage covers 31 T cell receptor beta chains from one sample sequenced in a study of shared clonotypes between healthy human individuals. Using immunoSEQ multiplex PCR, the repertoire was profiled, and TCRdb retains in-frame clones only, with some absent. The repertoire holds over a million clones, with around 97% as singletons. Sequencing was performed on naive CD4+ T cells sorted from blood. As to subset: CD45RA+ positively selected. The receptor source for this set is a man aged 30 to 39 in good health.

This clone was picked up one time. The chain couples TRBV7-2 to TRBJ2-1; D may be TRBD1 or TRBD2 (7 bases each). Germline-derived CDR1 and CDR2 are SGHTA and FQGNSA. V was clipped by 5 bases and J by 12 bases, with 14 bases between them. CDR3 length equals 12 residues. CDR3 region: CASSQGGQGQFF. The DNA for the CDR3 is TGTGCCAGCAGCCAGGGGGGGCAGGGGCAGTTCTTC.

The sample holds one count of this clone. The CDR3: CASGVTVTGELFF. CDR3 bases: TGTGCTAGTGGCGTAACAGTCACCGGGGAGCTGTTTTTT. The rearrangement joins TRBV12-5 to TRBJ2-2; D remains unclear. Germline CDR1 is LGHNT and CDR2 is FRNRAP. V was trimmed by 6 bases and J by 4 bases, leaving 9 bases between them. The CDR3 runs to 13 residues. The complete variable domain, with remaining parts taken from reference TRBV12-5 and TRBJ2-2, reads DARVTQTPRHKVTEMGQEVTMRCQPILGHNTVFWYRQTMMQGLELLAYFRNRAPLDDSGMPKDRFSAEMPDATLATLKIQPSEPRDSAVYFCASGVTVTGELFFGEGSRLTVL.

The chain carries TRBV5-1 and TRBJ2-2; D perhaps matches TRBD2 (6 bases). Trimming removed 2 bases from V and 4 bases from J, with 15 bases in between. The germline gives CDR1 SGHRS, CDR2 YFSETQ. CDR3 length: 16 residues. The CDR3 spells CASSLNARGSTGELFF. CDR3 nucleotide sequence: TGCGCCAGCAGCTTAAACGCTCGGGGGAGCACCGGGGAGCTGTTTTTT.

This chain links TRBV11-2 with TRBJ2-7, with D perhaps TRBD1 (6 bases). This CDR3 is built from 16 residues. Germline V lookup: CDR1 SGHAT, CDR2 FQNNGV. V lost 3 bases and J 0 bases, leaving 15 bases between the germline ends. CDR3 protein: CASSFPGHRSSYEQYF. The CDR3 bases are TGTGCCAGCAGCTTTCCGGGACATAGGAGCTCCTACGAGCAGTACTTC.

The CDR3 is CASSKGQGGLEQYF. CDR3 in DNA: TGTGCCAGCAGCAAAGGACAGGGGGGGCTCGAGCAGTACTTC. The chain is built from TRBV11-3 and TRBJ2-7, with TRBD1 identical over 10 bases. After removal of 5 bases from V and 6 bases from J, the junction contained 7 bases not matched to a gene. Germline CDR1 is SGHNT and CDR2 is YENEEA. The CDR3 is made up of 14 amino acids.

The chain carries TRBV5-4 and TRBJ2-1; TRBD2 agrees at 14 bases. This CDR3 is built from 17 residues. In germline, CDR1 is SGHNT, CDR2 YYREEE (reference sequence). V dropped 5 bases and J dropped 3; count of bases not matched to a gene: 7. The CDR3 sequence is CASRPTSGRAVYNEQFF. CDR3 in DNA: TGTGCCAGCAGGCCGACTAGCGGGAGGGCGGTCTACAATGAGCAGTTCTTC. The full variable domain, its missing parts supplied by reference TRBV5-4 and TRBJ2-1, is ETGVTQSPTHLIKTRGQQVTLRCSSQSGHNTVSWYQQALGQGPQFIFQYYREEENGRGNFPPRFSGLQFPNYSSELNVNALELDDSALYLCASRPTSGRAVYNEQFFGPGTRLTVL.

The chain couples TRBV2 to TRBJ2-5, with a possible D match to TRBD2 (6 bases). V gave up 6 bases and J gave up 0 bases, with 11 bases separating them. Germline CDR1 SNHLY, CDR2 FYNNEI. The CDR3 loop spans 14 amino acids. The CDR3, as DNA: TGTGCCAGCAGATTTGCGGGGCACCAAGAGACCCAGTACTTC. It yields the protein CASRFAGHQETQYF.

The chain employs TRBV2 and TRBJ1-1, with a tentative D call TRBD1 (5 bases). The germline V gene has CDR1 SNHLY and CDR2 FYNNEI. Trimming shortened V by 3 bases and J by 0 bases, and 8 bases separated the two germline ends. The CDR3 spans 14 residues. The CDR3 bases are TGTGCCAGCAGTGAGTCAGGGATGAACACTGAAGCTTTCTTT. As protein: CASSESGMNTEAFF.

This chain connects TRBV11-2 to TRBJ2-7; TRBD2 is a possible D gene (5 bases). V was shortened by 5 bases and J by 4 bases, with 9 bases between the two germline ends. Germline CDR1 SGHAT, CDR2 FQNNGV. The CDR3 loop spans 12 amino acids. CDR3 region: CASSPSGYEQYF. In DNA, the CDR3 is TGTGCCAGCAGCCCGAGCGGTTACGAGCAGTACTTC.

The chain has TRBV18 and TRBJ1-2; 7 bases match TRBD1. V gave up 5 bases and J gave up 7 bases; unmatched junction bases: 13. The CDR3 is made up of 15 amino acids. CDR1 is KGHSH and CDR2 is LQKENI in the germline V gene. The CDR3 DNA sequence: TGTGCCAGCTCATCCGAGATGGACAGGCTCAGTGGCTACACCTTC. It specifies CASSSEMDRLSGYTF.

The chain uses TRBV5-1 and TRBJ2-3; D remains unclear. Trimming left V 1 base short and J 1 base short, with 13 bases between. The CDR3 is 16 amino acids. Germline-derived CDR1 and CDR2 are SGHRS and YFSETQ. The CDR3 DNA reads as TGCGCCAGCAGCTTGTATGATACCTTAGGCACAGATACGCAGTATTTT. Its translation: CASSLYDTLGTDTQYF.

CDR3 protein: CASSKAHARGDTGELFF. The CDR3 coding sequence is TGTGCCAGCAGCAAAGCGCATGCCCGGGGGGACACCGGGGAGCTGTTTTTT. The genes are TRBV21-1 and TRBJ2-2; TRBD2, the table's D call, lacks a check against the DNA. TRBV21-1 is flagged as a pseudogene. The CDR3 has 17 residues.

The rearrangement uses TRBV7-2 and TRBJ1-2, with D maybe TRBD1 (5 bases). In germline, CDR1 is SGHTA, CDR2 FQGNSA. V gave up 1 base and J gave up 5 bases, with 20 bases separating them. The CDR3 runs 17 residues. CDR3 residues: CASSLVRGGPAAYGYTF. The DNA for the CDR3 is TGTGCCAGCAGCTTAGTTCGGGGGGGACCAGCCGCGTATGGCTACACCTTC. Full variable domain (rest looked up from reference TRBV7-2 and TRBJ1-2): GAGVSQSPSNKVTEKGKDVELRCDPISGHTALYWYRQSLGQGLEFLIYFQGNSAPDKSGLPSDRFSAERTGGSVSTLTIQRTQQEDSAVYLCASSLVRGGPAAYGYTFGSGTRLTVV.

V gene TRBV14 combines with J gene TRBJ2-7; no clear D. CDR1 and CDR2 from the germline V gene are SGHDN and FVKESK. CDR3 length equals 11 residues. The V gene lost 3 bases and the J gene lost 7 bases, with 7 bases spanning the gap. This chain's CDR3 is CASSHSEEQYF. In DNA form, the CDR3 reads TGTGCCAGCAGCCACTCAGAAGAGCAGTACTTC.

The chain joins TRBV5-1 to TRBJ2-1, with 7 bases lining up with TRBD1. The CDR3 length is 15 residues. In germline, CDR1 is SGHRS, CDR2 YFSETQ. Trimming at V came to 3 bases and at J to 5 bases, leaving 8 bases not matched to a gene. DNA for the CDR3: TGCGCCAGCAGCTACAGACAGGGTAGTGACAATGAGCAGTTCTTC. It yields the protein CASSYRQGSDNEQFF. Full variable domain (outside the CDR3, taken from reference TRBV5-1 and TRBJ2-1): KAGVTQTPRYLIKTRGQQVTLSCSPISGHRSVSWYQQTPGQGLQFLFEYFSETQRNKGNFPGRFSGRQFSNSRSEMNVSTLELGDSALYLCASSYRQGSDNEQFFGPGTRLTVL.

The chain links TRBV28 to TRBJ1-5; no firm D call. CDR3 size: 12 residues. Germline V CDR1 and CDR2: MDHEN, SYDVKM. Trimming took off 6 bases at V and 10 bases at J, with 13 bases between the two ends. The CDR3 sequence: CASRSQLNPQHF. The CDR3, as DNA: TGTGCCAGCAGAAGCCAGCTGAATCCCCAGCATTTT.

In regard to this clone: This specimen includes other DNA sequences encoding the same CDR3. The chain is built from TRBV28 and TRBJ2-7; 8 bases align to TRBD2. CDR3 length equals 13 residues. Trimming removed 6 bases from V and 4 bases from J; junction bases left unmatched: 5. Germline V gene data show CDR1 as MDHEN and CDR2 as SYDVKM. CDR3 in amino acids: CASSPSGRYEQYF. Written as DNA, the CDR3 is TGTGCCAGCAGCCCAAGCGGGAGATACGAGCAGTACTTC.

The chain uses TRBV2 and TRBJ1-1; D might be TRBD1 (6 bases). V was cut by 5 bases and J by 3 bases, with 13 bases left in between. This CDR3 comprises 14 residues. Germline V gives CDR1 SNHLY, CDR2 FYNNEI. The CDR3 loop is CASSPRGPYTEAFF. CDR3 coding DNA: TGTGCCAGCAGTCCCCGGGGGCCTTACACTGAAGCTTTCTTT.

The chain carries TRBV7-2 and TRBJ2-7; 9 bases map to TRBD2. CDR1 is SGHTA, CDR2 FQGNSA, per germline. With V trimmed by 6 bases and J by 6 bases, 12 bases remained unmatched. The CDR3 length is 15 residues. CDR3 nucleotides: TGTGCCAGCAGTTTCTTAGCGGGGGCCCTACGCGAGCAGTACTTC. Translating gives CASSFLAGALREQYF.

V and J are TRBV6-5 and TRBJ1-5; 8 nucleotides line up with TRBD1. V was pared by 6 bases and J by 6 bases, with 10 bases of the junction left unmatched. Per the germline V gene, CDR1 is MNHEY and CDR2 is SVGAGI. This CDR3 contains 15 residues. The CDR3 loop reads CASRRTGIEGQPQHF. In DNA form, the CDR3 reads TGTGCCAGCAGGCGGACAGGGATCGAGGGTCAGCCCCAGCATTTT.

This clone was found a few times. This sequence joins TRBV7-8 and TRBJ1-5, with D perhaps matching TRBD1 (6 bases). The V and J ends lost 0 bases and 5 bases respectively, with 14 bases between them. The CDR3 has 16 amino acids. Germline V CDR1 and CDR2: SGHVS, FQNEAQ. The CDR3 protein is CASSLALRDTDQPQHF. CDR3 DNA: TGTGCCAGCAGCTTAGCTCTCCGGGACACAGATCAGCCCCAGCATTTT.

This clone was recorded only once. The V gene is TRBV15, the J gene TRBJ1-2, with TRBD1 identical over 7 bases. The CDR3 runs to 15 residues. Germline CDR1 is LNHNV and CDR2 is YYDKDF (reference sequence). V was pared by 4 bases and J by 4 bases, with 9 bases of the junction left unmatched. The CDR3 nucleotides read TGTGCCACCAGCAATATACGGACAGGCGTCTATGGCTACACCTTC. Its translation is CATSNIRTGVYGYTF. The complete variable domain, with remaining parts taken from reference TRBV15 and TRBJ1-2, reads DAMVIQNPRYQVTQFGKPVTLSCSQTLNHNVMYWYQQKSSQAPKLLFHYYDKDFNNEADTPDNFQSRRPNTSFCFLDIRSPGLGDTAMYLCATSNIRTGVYGYTFGSGTRLTVV.

The rearrangement joins TRBV11-2 to TRBJ1-2; perhaps TRBD1 as D (6 bases). The CDR3 totals 16 residues. CDR1 and CDR2 from the germline V gene are SGHAT and FQNNGV. V was clipped by 0 bases and J by 2 bases, with 13 bases between them. CDR3 bases: TGTGCCAGCAGCTTAGATGGGGGGGGCACGAACTATGGCTACACCTTC. This sequence encodes CASSLDGGGTNYGYTF. Full variable domain (rest looked up from reference TRBV11-2 and TRBJ1-2): EAGVAQSPRYKIIEKRQSVAFWCNPISGHATLYWYQQILGQGPKLLIQFQNNGVVDDSQLPKDRFSAERLKGVDSTLKIQPAKLEDSAVYLCASSLDGGGTNYGYTFGSGTRLTVV.

This clone was picked up one time. This chain links TRBV7-2 with TRBJ2-1; 7 bases align to TRBD1. With 4 bases clipped from V and 0 bases from J, the junction kept 9 bases outside the gene matches. Germline V CDR1 and CDR2: SGHTA, FQGNSA. This CDR3 is 17 amino acids long. The CDR3 protein is CASSYATGRSSYNEQFF. In DNA, the CDR3 is TGTGCCAGCAGCTACGCGACAGGGAGAAGCTCCTACAATGAGCAGTTCTTC.

The count of this clone is one. The chain is built from TRBV28 and TRBJ2-4, with 10 positions matching TRBD2. V trimming: 6 bases; J trimming: 5 bases; junction bases outside the gene matches: 10. Germline lookup yields CDR1 MDHEN and CDR2 SYDVKM. This CDR3 is built from 16 residues. Here the CDR3 reads CASRDPASGRENIQYF. For the CDR3, the DNA is TGTGCCAGCAGAGATCCAGCTAGCGGGAGAGAAAACATTCAGTACTTC.

V is TRBV14 and J is TRBJ2-7; 8 bases line up with TRBD2. From germline, CDR1 is SGHDN and CDR2 FVKESK. The V and J ends lost 1 base and 2 bases, in that order; junction bases with no gene match: 1. This CDR3 spans 14 amino acids. The chain's CDR3 is CASSQGLATYEQYF. As DNA, the CDR3 is TGTGCCAGCAGCCAAGGACTAGCGACCTACGAGCAGTACTTC.

The chain recombines TRBV7-8 with TRBJ2-1; no clear D. The V end lost 1 base, the J end lost 3 bases, and 13 bases lay between the germline ends. This CDR3 contains 16 residues. Germline V CDR1 and CDR2: SGHVS, FQNEAQ. CDR3 in amino acids: CASSLEVAKLYNEQFF. CDR3 coding DNA: TGTGCCAGCAGCTTAGAGGTGGCCAAACTCTACAATGAGCAGTTCTTC.

To note about this clone: Other DNA sequences from this sample encode an identical CDR3 as well. The V call is TRBV5-6, the J call TRBJ2-7; D gene uncertain. Trimming cost V 1 base and J 2 bases, with 7 bases left between them. The CDR3 length is 13 residues. Looked up from germline, CDR1 is SGHDT and CDR2 is YYEEEE. The CDR3 here is CASSLLGAYEQYF. The CDR3, as DNA: TGTGCCAGCAGCTTGCTAGGCGCCTACGAGCAGTACTTC.

The chain couples TRBV28 to TRBJ2-7; possibly TRBD2 for D (7 bases). This CDR3 spans 17 amino acids. Germline V gene sequence: CDR1 MDHEN, CDR2 SYDVKM. Trimming left V 6 bases short and J 4 bases short, with 25 bases between. The CDR3 DNA reads as TGTGCCAGCAGACGGACAGCCTGGGCGGGAGTAATGTACGAGCAGTACTTC. Amino acid sequence: CASRRTAWAGVMYEQYF.

The rearrangement joins TRBV29-1 to TRBJ1-1, with D possibly being TRBD1 (5 bases). Trimming cost V 5 bases and J 0 bases, with 10 bases left between them. The CDR3 contains 13 residues. The germline gives CDR1 SQVTM, CDR2 ANQGSEA. CDR3 bases: TGCAGCGTTCAGGGCCTCATGAACACTGAAGCTTTCTTT. It yields the protein CSVQGLMNTEAFF.

The chain carries TRBV28 and TRBJ2-7; 8 nucleotides align to TRBD2. The V gene's germline CDR1 is MDHEN and CDR2 SYDVKM. V was clipped by 6 bases and J by 3 bases; unmatched bases: 10. The CDR3 covers 15 residues. The CDR3 sequence: CASSRYSGTLYEQYF. DNA for the CDR3: TGTGCCAGCAGCCGATATAGCGGGACGCTCTACGAGCAGTACTTC.